The rows below give T cell receptor beta chains drawn from one sample of a study of identical twins. In TCRdb, the 5' RACE reads were re-called with MiXCR into one record per CDR3 protein. Of approximately 500,000 distinct CDR3 sequences in the sample, 13% to 15% are singletons; the top ten hold about 0.4%. The same data also contributed to another study, on yellow fever vaccine responses in identical twins.

The source material was CD4+ T cells sorted from blood. These receptors originate from a woman under 30 in good health. Each CDR3 is given with its conserved first and last residue. A D gene is named only where the DNA matches it firmly. The size entry is marked missing in some rows and otherwise reads once, few, many or a size class.

>few|TRBV5-1|NA|TRBJ2-5
CASSGGRGETQYF
TGCGCCAGCAGCGGTGGCCGGGGGGAGACCCAGTACTTC
>NA|TRBV11-2|NA|TRBJ1-2
CASSFRPHQVHYGYTF
TGTGCCAGCAGCTTCCGTCCGCATCAGGTTCACTATGGCTACACCTTC
>few|TRBV29-1|NA|TRBJ2-1
CSATIPSNEQFF
TGCAGCGCGACCATACCGTCCAATGAGCAGTTCTTC
>many|TRBV4-2|NA|TRBJ2-1
CASSQDLRGVLNEQFF
TGTGCCAGCAGCCAAGATTTGCGGGGCGTACTTAATGAGCAGTTCTTC
>NA|TRBV20-1|TRBD1|TRBJ1-2
CSAQKGTAQGGYTF
TGCAGTGCCCAGAAGGGGACAGCCCAGGGAGGCTACACCTTC
>NA|TRBV20-1|TRBD1|TRBJ2-7
CSARGRDRPGYEQYF
TGCAGTGCTAGAGGCCGGGACAGGCCTGGCTACGAGCAGTACTTC
>few|TRBV10-3|TRBD2|TRBJ2-3
CAISESSLGLAGGTPADTQYF
TGTGCCATCAGTGAGTCCTCCCTGGGACTAGCGGGAGGAACCCCGGCAGATACGCAGTATTTT
>many|TRBV15|NA|TRBJ2-2
CATSRDNRAAGELFF
TGTGCCACCAGCAGAGATAACAGGGCGGCCGGGGAGCTGTTTTTT
>many|TRBV5-1|NA|TRBJ2-1
CASSLASSSYNEQFF
TGCGCCAGCAGCTTAGCGAGTAGCTCCTACAATGAGCAGTTCTTC
>NA|TRBV10-3|TRBD1|TRBJ2-4
CAISETGGVGNIQYF
TGTGCCATCAGTGAGACAGGGGGCGTGGGAAACATTCAGTACTTC
>few|TRBV20-1|TRBD2|TRBJ2-7
CSAPNPGASGNSVAYEQYF
TGCAGTGCGCCCAACCCCGGGGCTAGCGGGAATTCCGTTGCCTACGAGCAGTACTTC
>few|TRBV12-3/TRBV12-4|TRBD1|TRBJ1-5
CASSFTGAGNQPQHF
TGTGCCAGCAGTTTCACAGGGGCCGGCAATCAGCCCCAGCATTTT
>NA|TRBV12-3/TRBV12-4|NA|TRBJ2-4
CASSTKYREGGNIQYF
TGTGCCAGCAGCACCAAATACAGGGAGGGCGGAAACATTCAGTACTTC
>NA|TRBV11-3|TRBD1|TRBJ1-1
CASSLDDRVNTEAFF
TGTGCCAGCAGCTTAGATGACAGGGTTAACACTGAAGCTTTCTTT